Listed below are T cell receptor beta chains from one sample, sequenced in a study of tumor and adjacent non-tumor tissue in lung cancer. TCRdb reanalysed the multiplex PCR reads using MiXCR and keeps one entry per CDR3 protein. The top ten hold under 50% of the sample, which has about 77,000 distinct CDR3 sequences, just over 75% seen once. Sequenced sample: distant non-tumor lung tissue. The receptors derive from a man aged 65 to 79 with non-small cell lung cancer. The CDR3 runs from the conserved cysteine through the conserved F or W. D genes are given only for firm matches.

v_gene	j_gene	d_gene	CDR3nt	CDR3aa
TRBV10-3	TRBJ1-2	TRBD1	TGTGCCATCAGTGCGACAGTGACAGGGGGAAATTATGGCTACACCTTC	CAISATVTGGNYGYTF
TRBV11-3	TRBJ1-1	NA	TGTGCCAGTAGCCCCCCTGCAAACAATGCAGCTTTCTTC	CASSPPANNAAFF
TRBV20-1	TRBJ2-1	TRBD2	TGCAGTGTTAGGTTCACTAGCGGGGGAGGCAATGAGCAGTTCTTC	CSVRFTSGGGNEQFF
TRBV11-3	TRBJ2-3	NA	TGTGCCAGCACCCGTCAGGAAGTAAGCGCAGATATGCAGTATTTT	CASTRQEVSADMQYF
TRBV6-2/TRBV6-3	TRBJ2-7	NA	TGTACCAGCAGTCCCCTGGGCATAAGGGGCGGCCCTCACTCCTACGAGGAGTACTTC	CTSSPLGIRGGPHSYEEYF
TRBV20-1	TRBJ2-7	TRBD1	TGCAGTGCTAGAGCGGGCAGGGGGCGATACGAGCAGTACTTC	CSARAGRGRYEQYF
TRBV7-8	TRBJ1-6	TRBD1	TGTGCCAGCAGCTTATCTGGGTCAGGGGGTTCACCCCTCCACTTT	CASSLSGSGGSPLHF
TRBV5-4	TRBJ2-5	TRBD1	TGTGCCAGCGCGAAACAGGGGTTGGAGACCCAGTATTTC	CASAKQGLETQYF
TRBV5-5	TRBJ1-4	NA	TGTGCCAGCAACCCCCACTGGGAAAAACTGTTTTTT	CASNPHWEKLFF
TRBV5-4	TRBJ2-5	TRBD1	TGTGTCAGCAGCTTAGCCAGGGGGCGCGAATTGGAGACCCAGTGCTTC	CVSSLARGRELETQCF
TRBV6-1	TRBJ1-5	NA	TGTGCCAGCAGTGAAGCGGAGAGGGTTAAGGGTAGCAATAAGCCCCAGCATTTT	CASSEAERVKGSNKPQHF
TRBV6-5	TRBJ2-1	TRBD2	TGTGCCAGCAGTAGCCCCGGGGGGGGCGCGGACATTAAGCAGTTCTTC	CASSSPGGGADIKQFF
TRBV11-3	TRBJ1-1	TRBD1	TGTGCCAGCAGCCCAAGGGGACAGAAGGACACTGAAGATTTCTTT	CASSPRGQKDTEDFF